This T cell receptor (beta chain) was sequenced for a study of vaccination effects on CD4 cells after COVID-19 (dated 2022 in TCRdb). Regarding the complete study: Participants received two doses of either the BNT162b2 or the mRNA-1273 mRNA SARS-CoV-2 vaccine. In both COVID-19 convalescent patients and infection-naive vaccine recipients, the study compared SARS-CoV-2 spike-specific CD4+ TCR repertoires from before mRNA vaccination with those from after it. Altogether, roughly 10 COVID-19 convalescent patients and several SARS-CoV-2-naive healthy vaccine recipients made up the full study. Cultures from other donors in the study were sequenced using the Oncomine TCR Beta short-read assay on an Illumina iSeq 100. Overall study results and their limits: Clones induced by infection and clones induced by vaccination both contracted markedly at late timepoints after vaccination, which fits with T cell responses waning over time. Among healthy vaccine recipients, nearly all vaccine-induced clones were SARS-CoV-2 mono-reactive, and only 1 of 255 was cross-reactive with common cold coronaviruses. Limitations of the study were the small number of convalescent patients and the absence of early post-infection timepoints.

A single count supports this clone. Its antigen target is currently unknown. There are no base qualities to consult, and no much larger clone falls within one base. Reading the germline V gene (reference sequence) gives CDR1 LNHDA and CDR2 SQIVND. Its CDR3 holds 14 amino acids, cysteine through phenylalanine. The only DNA kept is the CDR3, 42 bases in frame from the first base. Trimming removed 3 bases from V and 7 bases from J, leaving 12 bases between the germline ends. To identify antigen-specific CD4+ T cell clonotypes by their expansion, the ViraFEST assay first stimulated PBMC with viral peptide pools and then applied TCR sequencing. After more than nine days of culture, CD4+ T cells were isolated with the EasySep CD4+ T cell isolation kit. None of the healthy vaccine recipients had a prior SARS-CoV-2 infection, which was confirmed by nucleocapsid antibody tests that came back negative both before and after vaccination. Each well held over 1.5 million PBMC cultured in IMDM containing roughly 5% human AB serum, approximately 10 IU/ml IL-2 and gentamicin, along with 10 ug/ml peptides. Half of the culture medium was replaced with fresh IL-2-containing medium on days 3 and 7. Unless otherwise noted, each peptide stimulation condition was cultured in triplicate wells. Using Ficoll-Paque Plus gradient centrifugation, PBMC were separated from whole blood and then either used fresh or cryopreserved at -140C. The spike proteins of SARS-CoV-2 and of the common cold coronaviruses HCoV-NL63, HCoV-OC43 and HCoV-229E were spanned by overlapping peptide pools. Genomic DNA was extracted from cultured CD4+ T cells with the QIAamp micro DNA kit.

The library was generated by the immunoSEQ multiplex PCR assay. DNA from the cultured and isolated CD4+ T cells underwent TCR beta CDR3 sequencing. The authors' analysis ran thus. The analysis removed non-productive TCR sequences, trimmed reads to the CDR3 region, and retained only CDR3s that were 7 or more amino acids long. The MANAFEST web app was used to identify antigen-specific clonotypes by comparing expansion in peptide wells with expansion in reference cultures. Positive clones required FDR<0.05 expansion versus reference and all other wells, odds ratio above 5, and frequency above 0.1% in two replicate wells. Clonotypes significantly expanded in SARS-CoV-2 spike wells and in at least one common cold coronavirus spike condition were defined as cross-reactive. Levenshtein distance calculated with the stringdist R package was used to assess CDR3 similarity, and unrooted trees were constructed with ape in R 3.6.1. The clones in this table, taken by TCRdb from immuneACCESS, are in-frame only. Not every clone is retained; where verified, under half of the shortfall comes from an unresolved V gene, and the cause of the rest is unknown. V, J and clone size are taken as reported in that table, and D and trimming were inferred from the DNA itself. Within this sample are tens of thousands of clones, with about 78% of them counted one time only. The ten largest clones take up about 11% of the sample.

The rearrangement combines TRBV19 with TRBJ1-4; no D gene call is confident. The sequences come from CD4+ T cells from PBMCs cultured with SARS-CoV-2 spike peptides, collected before COVID-19 vaccination. In light of the paper, this sample's cell subset or site label describes: SARS-CoV-2 spike overlapping peptide pool stimulation. This clonotype originated in a human donor who received a COVID-19 vaccine. The DNA is as follows: TGTGCCAGTAGTATGAGAGAGGGCTCTGAAAAACTGTTTTTT. Its protein is CASSMREGSEKLFF.